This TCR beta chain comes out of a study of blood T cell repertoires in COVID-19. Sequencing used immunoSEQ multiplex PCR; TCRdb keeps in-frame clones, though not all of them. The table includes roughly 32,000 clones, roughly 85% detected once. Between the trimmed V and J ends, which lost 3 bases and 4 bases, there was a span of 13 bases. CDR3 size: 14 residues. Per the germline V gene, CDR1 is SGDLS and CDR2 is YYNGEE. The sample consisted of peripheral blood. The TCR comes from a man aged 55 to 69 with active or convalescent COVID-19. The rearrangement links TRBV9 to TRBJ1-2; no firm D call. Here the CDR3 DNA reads TGTGCCAGCAGCGCGACGGGAGTGGGCTATGGCTACACCTTC. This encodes CASSATGVGYGYTF.